This T cell receptor (beta chain) was retrieved from a study of cytomegalovirus exposure and HLA in healthy donors. General study points: Specificity of three CMV-associated chains for CMV antigens was verified in vitro. Cytomegalovirus association was assigned to approximately 160 TCR beta chains.

Assay used: immunoSEQ multiplex PCR; TCRdb lists only in-frame clones, some missing. In the table there are roughly 250,000 clones, just under 90% of which are singletons. Donors were drawn from the approximately 110-subject validation cohort, separate from the roughly 700-subject first cohort. A remark on this clone: Its target is not known.

V dropped 0 bases and J dropped 3 bases, with 14 bases sitting between them. The germline V gene has CDR1 SGDLS and CDR2 YYNGEE. The CDR3 runs 16 residues. Sequencing was performed on PBMCs. This sequence was found in a man between 18 and 35 years old in good health and CMV-seronegative. The chain has TRBV9 and TRBJ2-3; TRBD1 might be the D (5 bases). The CDR3 DNA follows: TGTGCCAGCAGCGTAGCCCCAGGGATTGGTACAGATACGCAGTATTTT. This encodes CASSVAPGIGTDTQYF. The full variable domain, its missing parts supplied by reference TRBV9 and TRBJ2-3, is DSGVTQTPKHLITATGQRVTLRCSPRSGDLSVYWYQQSLDQGLQFLIQYYNGEERAKGNILERFSAQQFPDLHSELNLSSLELGDSALYFCASSVAPGIGTDTQYFGPGTRLTVL.